This entry lists 25 T cell receptor beta chains sequenced from one sample in a study of blood T cell repertoires in COVID-19. Method: immunoSEQ multiplex PCR; TCRdb's copy keeps in-frame clones and lacks some. In the table there are approximately 47,000 clones, about 84% of which are singletons. Source material: peripheral blood. The receptors stem from a woman aged 55-75 years with acute or convalescent COVID-19.

This chain links TRBV28 with TRBJ1-2; TRBD1 aligns across 7 bases. Germline CDR1 reads MDHEN; CDR2 reads SYDVKM. The CDR3 has 16 residues. The trim removed 3 bases at V and 5 bases at J, leaving 12 bases unmatched. The DNA of the CDR3 is TGTGCCAGCAGTTTCGGAGACAGGGTAATTGGGTATGGCTACACCTTC. Its protein is CASSFGDRVIGYGYTF.

This CDR3 reads CASSLEKGLRGQPQHF. In DNA, the CDR3 is TGTGCCAGCAGCTTAGAGAAAGGACTTCGGGGGCAGCCCCAGCATTTT. The rearrangement uses TRBV7-2 and TRBJ1-5; tentatively, D is TRBD1 (5 bases). The CDR3 extends over 16 amino acids. Germline CDR1 and CDR2: SGHTA and FQGNSA. V was shortened by 1 base and J by 7 bases, with 17 bases between the two germline ends.

This chain uses TRBV10-3 with TRBJ1-1; possible D gene TRBD1, 5 bases. From germline, CDR1 is ENHRY and CDR2 SYGVKD. The CDR3 is 13 amino acids. The germline V and J ends were trimmed by 6 bases and 1 base, with 9 bases remaining between them. Here the CDR3 reads CAISERGNTEAFF. Here the CDR3 DNA reads TGTGCCATCAGCGAAAGGGGGAACACTGAAGCTTTCTTT.

The sample holds one count of this clone. V is TRBV20-1 and J is TRBJ2-1; tentative D call: TRBD2 (6 bases). V gave up 6 bases and J gave up 9 bases, with 12 bases separating them. CDR3 length: 11 amino acids. The germline gives CDR1 DFQATT, CDR2 SNEGSKA (reference sequence). CDR3 nucleotides: TGCAGTGCCAGTGAGGGACTTGAGCAGTTCTTC. It is translated as CSASEGLEQFF.

The rearrangement links TRBV11-1 to TRBJ1-1; D unclear. Trimming cost V 9 bases and J 4 bases, with 18 bases left between them. In germline, CDR1 is SGHAT, CDR2 FQDESV (reference sequence). The CDR3 runs to 14 residues. The CDR3 protein is CASREGRTFTEAFF. The CDR3 coding sequence is TGTGCCAGTCGGGAGGGCAGAACTTTCACTGAAGCTTTCTTT.

This clone appeared a few times. The chain combines TRBV9 with TRBJ2-2, with 9 bases that match TRBD1. V gave up 5 bases and J gave up 4 bases; unmatched junction bases: 6. Germline-derived CDR1 and CDR2 are SGDLS and YYNGEE. The CDR3 totals 15 residues. DNA for the CDR3: TGTGCCAGCAGAAGGACAGGGGAAAGCACCGGGGAGCTGTTTTTT. It specifies CASRRTGESTGELFF. Full variable domain (outside the CDR3, taken from reference TRBV9 and TRBJ2-2): DSGVTQTPKHLITATGQRVTLRCSPRSGDLSVYWYQQSLDQGLQFLIQYYNGEERAKGNILERFSAQQFPDLHSELNLSSLELGDSALYFCASRRTGESTGELFFGEGSRLTVL.

This sequence joins TRBV11-2 and TRBJ2-5, with TRBD2 matching 15 bases. This CDR3 is 18 amino acids long. With 5 bases clipped from V and 5 bases from J, the junction kept 12 bases outside the gene matches. Germline CDR1 SGHAT, CDR2 FQNNGV. CDR3: CASSVGLAGGRLRETQYF. The CDR3 region has the DNA TGTGCCAGCAGCGTCGGACTAGCGGGGGGGCGGTTGCGGGAGACCCAGTACTTC.

The chain uses TRBV6-2 or TRBV6-3 and TRBJ2-7; D unresolved. Trimming took 0 bases from V and 9 from J, leaving 6 bases between them. Germline CDR1 MNHEY, CDR2 SVGEGT. This CDR3 has 11 residues. For the CDR3, the DNA is TGTGCCAGCAGTTACTCGATAGCGCAGTACTTC. Protein sequence: CASSYSIAQYF.

This chain joins TRBV18 and TRBJ2-7; 7 nucleotides line up with TRBD2. Trimming took 1 base from V and 5 from J; bases not matched to a gene: 5. Germline V gene lookup returns CDR1 KGHSH and CDR2 LQKENI. CDR3 length equals 14 residues. CDR3 DNA: TGTGCCAGCTCACCACGGAGGGAGGGGAACGAGCAGTACTTC. Encoded protein: CASSPRREGNEQYF.

The chain links TRBV3-1 (or the pseudogene TRBV3-2) to TRBJ2-5; 7 bases map to TRBD2. The CDR3 runs to 15 residues. The V segment lost 0 bases and the J segment 2 bases; nucleotides outside the gene matches: 3. CDR1 and CDR2 (germline): LGHDT, YNNKEL (reference sequence). The CDR3 nucleotides read TGTGCCAGCAGCCAAGAAGGCGGGGGACAAGAGACCCAGTACTTC. Protein product: CASSQEGGGQETQYF.

For this clone: Other DNA sequences in this specimen translate into the identical CDR3. This chain links TRBV27 with TRBJ1-2; D may be TRBD1 (6 bases). The CDR3 sequence is 16 residues long. Trimming pared 5 bases from V and 7 bases from J, leaving 23 bases between. Germline V gene sequence: CDR1 MNHEY, CDR2 SMNVEV (reference sequence). The CDR3 reads CASSLSATYRVRGYTF. Here the CDR3 DNA reads TGTGCCAGCAGTCTCTCGGCCACCTACAGGGTACGTGGCTACACCTTC.

The V gene is TRBV5-1, the J gene TRBJ1-6; D is undetermined. Germline V gene lookup returns CDR1 SGHRS and CDR2 YFSETQ. CDR3 length equals 15 residues. V lost 0 bases and J 8 bases, leaving 12 bases between the germline ends. The CDR3 here is CASSLDGPSDSPLHF. The CDR3 bases are TGCGCCAGCAGCTTGGATGGTCCGAGCGATTCACCCCTCCACTTT.

The chain links TRBV2 to TRBJ1-2; no reliable D call. The CDR3 sequence is 13 residues long. The V gene's germline CDR1 is SNHLY and CDR2 FYNNEI. V was clipped by 8 bases and J by 6 bases, with 16 bases between them. CDR3 region: CASGRGGWDGYTF. The CDR3 DNA reads as TGTGCCAGCGGACGGGGAGGGTGGGATGGCTACACCTTC.

This clone turned up a few times. The rearrangement uses TRBV27 and TRBJ1-5, with 7 bases fitting TRBD1. Germline CDR1 and CDR2: MNHEY and SMNVEV (reference sequence). This CDR3 comprises 18 residues. The junction had 13 bases not matched to a gene; V was cut back by 5 bases and J by 0 bases. The CDR3 sequence: CASSPWGTAKGSNQPQHF. The CDR3 DNA reads TGTGCCAGCAGTCCTTGGGGGACAGCTAAGGGTAGCAATCAGCCCCAGCATTTT.

The table lists this clone with a few counts. The chain employs TRBV7-8 and TRBJ2-5; TRBD2 agrees at 12 bases. Germline CDR1 and CDR2: SGHVS and FQNEAQ. CDR3 length equals 15 residues. Trimming at V came to 0 bases and at J to 5 bases, leaving 1 base not matched to a gene. The CDR3 loop reads CASSLALAGGETQYF. DNA for the CDR3: TGTGCCAGCAGCTTAGCGCTAGCGGGAGGGGAGACCCAGTACTTC.

Only a few counts were recorded for this clone. The chain has TRBV12-3 or TRBV12-4 and TRBJ2-1; 9 bases fit TRBD2. V was pared by 6 bases and J by 9 bases, with 6 bases of the junction left unmatched. The CDR3 is made up of 13 amino acids. In DNA, the CDR3 is TGTGCCAGCAGCTTGGGACTAGCTCTTGAGCAGTTCTTC. Protein product: CASSLGLALEQFF.

This clone was detected only a few times. V and J are TRBV16 and TRBJ2-7, with 9 bases identical to TRBD1. With 6 bases clipped from V and 3 bases from J, the junction kept 6 bases outside the gene matches. From germline, CDR1 is KGHSY and CDR2 FQNENV. This CDR3 is 14 amino acids long. The CDR3 nucleotides read TGTGCCAGCAGTCTACAGGGGGCCGGCTACGAGCAGTACTTC. Protein: CASSLQGAGYEQYF.

The J gene is TRBJ2-3, the V gene TRBV28; 8 positions match TRBD2. V gave up 6 bases and J gave up 3 bases; unmatched junction bases: 14. CDR3 size: 17 residues. The germline V gene encodes CDR1 MDHEN and CDR2 SYDVKM. The CDR3 protein is CASRMSGRAHLTDTQYF. The CDR3 DNA is TGTGCCAGCAGGATGAGCGGGAGAGCCCACCTAACAGATACGCAGTATTTT.

The rearrangement uses TRBV19 and TRBJ1-2; tentatively, D is TRBD1 (6 bases). The CDR3 runs to 11 residues. Germline V gene data show CDR1 as LNHDA and CDR2 as SQIVND (reference sequence). The CDR3 DNA reads as TGTGTCACTGGGGGGGCGCGTGGCTACACCTTC. This codes for CVTGGARGYTF.

The gene calls are TRBV28 and TRBJ2-7; 7 bases match TRBD2. The V and J ends lost 3 bases and 2 bases, in that order; junction bases with no gene match: 10. Germline loops: CDR1 MDHEN, CDR2 SYDVKM. There are 16 residues in the CDR3. CDR3 DNA: TGTGCCAGCAGTTTTGTCGATGGGAGGGGAGCCTACGAGCAGTACTTC. As protein: CASSFVDGRGAYEQYF.

The sample holds one count of this clone. A junction end diverges from the germline sequence, so it may reflect a read error. The CDR3 loop is CASSIGGTDQETQYF. The CDR3 DNA sequence: TGTGCCAGTAGCATAGGTGGGACAGACCAAGAGACCCAGTACTTC. This chain links TRBV19 with TRBJ2-5; 7 bases line up with TRBD1. CDR3 length: 15 residues. Germline CDR1 is LNHDA and CDR2 is SQIVND (reference sequence).

This clone was picked up one time. The rearrangement joins TRBV11-2 to TRBJ2-6; D gene uncertain. Germline V gene lookup returns CDR1 SGHAT and CDR2 FQNNGV. The CDR3 contains 15 residues. Trimming cost V 5 bases and J 0 bases, with 8 bases left between them. CDR3 region: CASSPQISGANVLTF. CDR3 sequence (DNA): TGTGCCAGCAGCCCCCAAATCTCTGGGGCCAACGTCCTGACTTTC.

The genes are TRBV19 and TRBJ1-5; TRBD1 agrees at 7 bases. Unmatched junction bases numbered 3, after V lost 4 bases and J lost 0 bases. Germline V gene lookup returns CDR1 LNHDA and CDR2 SQIVND (reference sequence). The CDR3 sequence is 15 residues long. The CDR3 sequence: CASSRDSYSNQPQHF. CDR3 nucleotides: TGTGCCAGTAGTAGGGACAGTTATAGCAATCAGCCCCAGCATTTT.

V gene TRBV6-1 combines with J gene TRBJ2-2; TRBD2 aligns across 9 bases. The CDR3 runs to 17 residues. Trimming at V came to 0 bases and at J to 4 bases, leaving 6 bases not matched to a gene. Germline V lookup: CDR1 MNHNS, CDR2 SASEGT. The CDR3 sequence is CASSEAGLARSTGELFF. CDR3 in DNA: TGTGCCAGCAGTGAAGCAGGACTAGCGAGATCCACCGGGGAGCTGTTTTTT.

The rearrangement uses TRBV7-3 and TRBJ2-2; possibly TRBD2 for D (5 bases). The V end was cut by 3 bases, the J end by 6 bases, with 8 bases between. From germline, CDR1 is SGHTA and CDR2 FQGTGA. CDR3 size: 13 residues. This CDR3 reads CASSFEGAGELFF. The CDR3, as DNA: TGTGCCAGCAGCTTTGAGGGAGCCGGGGAGCTGTTTTTT.